The clone carrying this TCR beta chain was detected a few times. The data are from a study of blood T cells in healthy people across ages. V trimming: 5 bases; J trimming: 2 bases; junction bases outside the gene matches: 12. Germline V gene sequence: CDR1 SGHDN, CDR2 FVKESK. The CDR3 totals 16 residues. A second PCR, run for about 6 to 12 cycles, used a sample-barcoded 5' primer plus a J-beta primer mix. No fewer than 3 million CDR3-containing paired-end reads came from each sample. One entry per CDR3 protein results from TCRdb running MiXCR on the 5' RACE reads. The table lists 700,000 to 1,000,000 distinct CDR3 sequences, more than 40% of them singletons, with nearly 20% in the top ten. Healthy individuals of Caucasian origin from Russia, aged roughly 6 to 95, served as donors. Per individual sample, total RNA of at least 6 micrograms was extracted.

Sequenced input: blood. The sequence was collected from a man aged 55 to 70 in good health. The chain couples TRBV14 to TRBJ2-7; 7 bases map to TRBD1. Written as DNA, the CDR3 is TGTGCCAGCAGCTACGGACAGGCGACACTACCCTACGAGCAGTACTTC. This sequence encodes CASSYGQATLPYEQYF.